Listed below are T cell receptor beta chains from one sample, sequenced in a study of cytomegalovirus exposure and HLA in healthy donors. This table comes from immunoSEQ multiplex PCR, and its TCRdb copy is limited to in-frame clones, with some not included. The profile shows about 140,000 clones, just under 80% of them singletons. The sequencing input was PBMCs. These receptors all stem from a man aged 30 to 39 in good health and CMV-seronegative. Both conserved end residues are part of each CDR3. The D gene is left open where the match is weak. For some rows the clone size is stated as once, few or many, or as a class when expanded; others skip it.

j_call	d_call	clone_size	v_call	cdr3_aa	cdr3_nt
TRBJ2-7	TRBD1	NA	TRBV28	CASSSGGSYEQYF	TGTGCCAGCAGTTCAGGGGGCAGCTACGAGCAGTACTTC
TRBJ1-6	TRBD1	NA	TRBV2	CASSARQGAYNSPLHF	TGTGCCAGCAGTGCCCGACAGGGGGCCTATAATTCACCCCTCCACTTT
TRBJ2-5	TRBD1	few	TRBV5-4	CASSGGQGYQETQYF	TGTGCCAGCAGCGGCGGACAGGGCTACCAAGAGACCCAGTACTTC
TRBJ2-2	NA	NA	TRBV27	CASRGEVSGELFF	TGTGCCAGCAGAGGCGAGGTGTCCGGGGAGCTGTTTTTT
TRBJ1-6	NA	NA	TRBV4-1	CASSQEGQGASYNSPLHF	TGCGCCAGCAGCCAAGAGGGACAAGGGGCCTCCTATAATTCACCCCTCCACTTT
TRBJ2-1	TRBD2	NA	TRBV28	CASRGISGSSYNEQFF	TGTGCCAGCAGGGGAATTAGCGGGAGCTCCTACAATGAGCAGTTCTTC
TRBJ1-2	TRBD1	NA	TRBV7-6	CASSWDSGNYGYTF	TGTGCCAGCAGCTGGGACAGTGGTAACTATGGCTACACCTTC
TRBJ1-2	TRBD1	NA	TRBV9	CASSTRQGYGYTF	TGTGCCAGCAGCACCCGACAGGGGTATGGCTACACCTTC
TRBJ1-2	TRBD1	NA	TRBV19	CASSSPWTGGYPF	TGTGCCAGTAGTTCACCTTGGACAGGAGGCTACCCCTTC
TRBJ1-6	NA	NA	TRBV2	CASSEWAGTNSPLHF	TGTGCCAGCAGTGAGTGGGCAGGTACTAATTCACCCCTCCACTTT
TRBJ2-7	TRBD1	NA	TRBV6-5	CASTQGGEQYF	TGTGCCAGCACACAGGGGGGCGAGCAGTACTTC
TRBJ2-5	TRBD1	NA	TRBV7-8	CASRPGTVLQETQYF	TGTGCCAGCAGACCCGGGACAGTCCTACAAGAGACCCAGTACTTC